This paragraph reports one T cell receptor (beta chain). This clone's antigen is unknown. Per-base quality was not reported, and no clone a single base away is much larger than it. The data derive from a study of T cell changes during pregnancy in multiple sclerosis (dated by TCRdb to about 2019). Background on the whole study: In women with multiple sclerosis, the researchers looked at how the T cell repertoire shifted as pregnancy progressed.

The library was obtained by the immunoSEQ multiplex PCR assay. The source is immuneACCESS, and TCRdb retained only in-frame sequences with V and J called. Part of the clones is not carried over; for the studies checked, unresolved V genes explain less than half of this, and the remainder is unexplained. Counted in this sample were 30,000 to 40,000 clones; around nine tenths of them appeared once. The ten largest clones represent less than 9% of the sample. CDR1 GTSNPN and CDR2 SVGIG were looked up in the germline V gene (reference sequence). The junction shows trimming of 0 bases on V and 0 bases on J, plus 9 bases between the germline ends. CDR3 length: 15 amino acids, cysteine to phenylalanine. Kept here is only the CDR3 DNA, which spans 45 bases and is read in frame from base 1.

The sample consisted of CD8+ T cells from peripheral blood mononuclear cells, taken in the third trimester of pregnancy. This TCR derives from a female donor with multiple sclerosis, enrolled in a pregnancy study. Recombination linked TRBV30 to TRBJ1-3; the D gene is unclear. The CDR3 sequence is CAWSVLNLSGNTIYF. The nucleotide sequence reads as follows: TGTGCCTGGAGTGTACTTAACCTCTCTGGAAACACCATATATTTT.